This T cell receptor (beta chain) comes out of a study of T cell responses to AZD1222 COVID-19 vaccine. Measured with immunoSEQ multiplex PCR; TCRdb has only the in-frame clones, and not every one. This sample yields 150,000 to 160,000 clones, of which around nine tenths are seen a single time; 1.5% to 2% belongs to the top ten. This CDR3 spans 12 amino acids. Trimming stripped 4 bases from V and 7 bases from J, with 8 bases between. Germline CDR1 reads LNHDA; CDR2 reads SQIVND (reference sequence). The V and J genes are TRBV19 and TRBJ2-1, with D possibly TRBD1 on 5 matching bases. The sample in question was peripheral blood, obtained on day 0 of AZD1222 vaccination. This TCR derives from an adult in good health. CDR3 DNA sequence: TGTGCCAGTAGTACAGGGTGGAATGAGCAGTTCTTC. Translation gives CASSTGWNEQFF.